The 2 T cell receptor beta chains in this list originate from one sample, sequenced in a study of blood T cells in healthy people across ages. Alongside a J-beta primer mix, a sample-barcoded 5' primer served in a second PCR lasting 7 to 11 cycles. TCRdb analysed the 5' RACE reads with MiXCR anew, one entry per CDR3 protein. The profile shows about 1.7 million distinct CDR3 sequences, 28% of them singletons. Specimen: blood. Source of these receptors: a young woman in good health.

The rearrangement links TRBV3-1 to TRBJ1-1; a possible D gene is TRBD1 (6 bases). Germline lookup yields CDR1 LGHDT and CDR2 YNNKEL (reference sequence). The CDR3 has 17 amino acids. Trimming removed 2 bases from V and 0 bases from J, with 16 bases in between. The CDR3 nucleotides are TGTGCCAGCAGCCAAATCTTACAGGGCAATATGAACACTGAAGCTTTCTTT. Amino acid sequence: CASSQILQGNMNTEAFF.

The chain recombines TRBV6-5 with TRBJ1-4; D remains ambiguous. Between the trimmed V and J ends, which lost 2 bases and 9 bases, there was a span of 13 bases. CDR3 length: 14 amino acids. Germline V gene data show CDR1 as MNHEY and CDR2 as SVGAGI. CDR3 DNA: TGTGCCAGCAGTTACAGGCAGTTCATGAAAAAACTGTTTTTT. Residues: CASSYRQFMKKLFF.